This T cell receptor beta chain was recorded in a study of T-cell memory formation after mild COVID-19. Study-level points and caveats: Clones contracting across day 15 to 85 had a balanced CD4/CD8 profile; later expanding clones leaned CD4+.

This CDR3 contains 14 residues. The germline V gene has CDR1 MNHEY and CDR2 SMNVEV (reference sequence). The V gene lost 6 bases and the J gene lost 1 base, with 12 bases spanning the gap. TCR alpha and TCR beta cDNA libraries carrying sample barcodes and UMIs were produced by 5'RACE using constant-segment primers. TCRdb reanalysed the 5' RACE reads using MiXCR and keeps one entry per CDR3 protein. The sample lists under 150,000 distinct CDR3 sequences, approximately 16% seen once, with over 11% in the top ten. A note on this clonotype: Its antigen is as yet unknown.

The source of this sequence is an adult woman who had mild COVID-19 (a few samples of this study predate the infection). Cell type and time point are not known. Sequencing was carried out using PBMCs or a T cell subset sorted from them (not recorded which). V usage is TRBV27 and J usage is TRBJ1-2, with D tentatively TRBD1 (5 bases). DNA of the CDR3: TGTGCCAGCAGCCAGACAGCCCGTAACTATGGCTACACCTTC. This translates into CASSQTARNYGYTF.